One sample yielded the 27 T cell receptor beta chains listed below, sequenced in a study of OX40 agonist ivuxolimab in advanced cancers. Profiled with immunoSEQ multiplex PCR; TCRdb holds only in-frame clones, not every one. The sample yields nearly 45,000 clones, about 80% seen once. The sequences come from CD4+ or CD8+ T cells sorted from blood, collected in a trial of the OX40 agonist ivuxolimab. Receptors were obtained from an adult with an advanced solid tumor such as melanoma, head and neck, liver or kidney cancer.

The chain links TRBV27 to TRBJ2-7; 7 positions agree with TRBD1. Per the germline V gene, CDR1 is MNHEY and CDR2 is SMNVEV (reference sequence). The V gene end was trimmed by 8 bases and the J gene end by 4 bases; junction bases not matched to a gene: 17. There are 16 residues in the CDR3. CDR3 residues: CASSLLGQGEKYEQYF. For the CDR3, the DNA is TGTGCCAGCTCCCTGTTGGGGCAGGGGGAAAAGTACGAGCAGTACTTC.

The rearrangement links TRBV7-9 to TRBJ1-1; D ambiguous. This CDR3 has 14 amino acids. Germline CDR1 and CDR2: SEHNR and FQNEAQ (reference sequence). V was trimmed by 2 bases and J by 4 bases, leaving 11 bases between them. In DNA, the CDR3 is TGTGCCAGCAGCTTAAACGGGGTGGGCACTGAAGCTTTCTTT. Protein: CASSLNGVGTEAFF.

The gene calls are TRBV5-6 and TRBJ2-3, with no clear D. CDR3 length: 11 amino acids. Germline V gives CDR1 SGHDT, CDR2 YYEEEE. Trimming removed 4 bases at V and 4 bases at J, with 4 bases between. CDR3 sequence reads: CASSLSDTQYF. CDR3 sequence (DNA): TGTGCCAGCAGCCTCTCAGATACGCAGTATTTT.

V gene TRBV10-3 combines with J gene TRBJ2-1; D may be TRBD1 (6 bases). The length of the CDR3 is 11 residues. Trimming shortened V by 6 bases and J by 8 bases, and 8 bases separated the two germline ends. Germline assignment: CDR1 ENHRY and CDR2 SYGVKD. Here the CDR3 reads CAISRGDEQFF. In nucleotides, the CDR3 is TGTGCCATCAGCAGGGGCGATGAGCAGTTCTTC.

The J gene is TRBJ2-4, the V gene TRBV7-9; no firm D call. V lost 5 bases to trimming and J lost 7 bases, with 9 bases between them. This CDR3 region has 12 residues. CDR1 is SEHNR and CDR2 is FQNEAQ in the germline V gene (reference sequence). CDR3 coding DNA: TGTGCCAGCAGCCCCTCTAGGAACATTCAGTACTTC. It encodes CASSPSRNIQYF.

This CDR3 reads CASSSQSRDRGRPQHF. CDR3 DNA sequence: TGTGCCAGCAGCTCACAATCCCGGGACAGGGGTCGGCCCCAGCATTTT. V and J are TRBV7-2 and TRBJ1-5; 10 bases map to TRBD1. The CDR3 extends over 16 amino acids. CDR1 SGHTA and CDR2 FQGNSA come from the germline V gene. V was clipped by 4 bases and J by 9 bases; unmatched bases: 12.

This chain joins TRBV6-6 and TRBJ1-3, with 12 bases lining up with TRBD1. Germline-derived CDR1 and CDR2 are MNHNY and SVGAGI (reference sequence). V lost 4 bases, J lost 4 bases, and 5 bases stayed unmatched. CDR3 length equals 16 residues. CDR3 in DNA: TGTGCCAGCAGTTCAGGGACAGGGGGCGGAGGAAACACCATATATTTT. This sequence encodes CASSSGTGGGGNTIYF.

V and J are TRBV5-1 and TRBJ2-5; D not certain. Germline CDR1 reads SGHRS; CDR2 reads YFSETQ. V was cut by 7 bases and J by 2 bases, with 18 bases left in between. CDR3 length: 15 amino acids. CDR3 region: CASVRGEASQETQYF. The CDR3 coding sequence is TGCGCCAGCGTTAGAGGTGAGGCCAGTCAAGAGACCCAGTACTTC. Full variable domain (missing parts from reference TRBV5-1 and TRBJ2-5): KAGVTQTPRYLIKTRGQQVTLSCSPISGHRSVSWYQQTPGQGLQFLFEYFSETQRNKGNFPGRFSGRQFSNSRSEMNVSTLELGDSALYLCASVRGEASQETQYFGPGTRLLVL.

The chain carries TRBV19 and TRBJ2-4; no clear D gene. The CDR3 loop spans 18 amino acids. Trimming pared 1 base from V and 1 base from J, leaving 17 bases between. Germline V gene sequence: CDR1 LNHDA, CDR2 SQIVND (reference sequence). This CDR3 reads CASSIVRTAVAAKNIQYF. CDR3 DNA sequence: TGTGCCAGTAGTATAGTTAGAACTGCCGTTGCGGCCAAAAACATTCAGTACTTC.

This clone was picked up a small number of times. The chain uses TRBV7-2 and TRBJ1-3; no clear D gene. Trimming stripped 6 bases from V and 2 bases from J, with 11 bases between. CDR3 length equals 14 residues. Germline assignment: CDR1 SGHTA and CDR2 FQGNSA. CDR3 nucleotides: TGTGCCAGCAGAAAGGCAGAGACTGGAAACACCATATATTTT. It specifies CASRKAETGNTIYF.

CDR3 residues: CATSIQGGDNEQFF. CDR3 nucleotide sequence: TGTGCCACCAGCATCCAGGGGGGGGACAATGAGCAGTTCTTC. The rearrangement links TRBV15 to TRBJ2-1, with D possibly called TRBD1 or TRBD2 (7 bases each). V was cut by 4 bases and J by 5 bases, with 12 bases left in between. CDR1 LNHNV and CDR2 YYDKDF come from the germline V gene (reference sequence). This CDR3 is 14 amino acids long. The full variable domain, in which reference TRBV15 and TRBJ2-1 provide the parts outside the CDR3, is DAMVIQNPRYQVTQFGKPVTLSCSQTLNHNVMYWYQQKSSQAPKLLFHYYDKDFNNEADTPDNFQSRRPNTSFCFLDIRSPGLGDTAMYLCATSIQGGDNEQFFGPGTRLTVL.

This rearrangement joins TRBV5-6 to TRBJ1-1; D may be TRBD1 (6 bases). In germline, CDR1 is SGHDT, CDR2 YYEEEE. The CDR3 covers 13 residues. Trimming shortened V by 6 bases and J by 5 bases, and 14 bases separated the two germline ends. The CDR3 DNA reads TGTGCCAGCATTGCAGGGGATTGGACTGAAGCTTTCTTT. It encodes CASIAGDWTEAFF.

V gene TRBV7-2 combines with J gene TRBJ2-5; possibly TRBD2 for D (7 bases). Germline V gives CDR1 SGHTA, CDR2 FQGNSA. The germline V and J ends were trimmed by 5 bases and 3 bases, with 13 bases remaining between them. The CDR3 runs to 14 residues. As DNA, the CDR3 is TGTGCCAGCAGCCAAGCGGGACATAAAGAGACCCAGTACTTC. Its protein product is CASSQAGHKETQYF.

The V call is TRBV10-3, the J call TRBJ2-1; TRBD1 agrees at 9 bases. Germline V gene data show CDR1 as ENHRY and CDR2 as SYGVKD. The V and J ends lost 8 bases and 3 bases, in that order; junction bases with no gene match: 8. CDR3 length: 15 amino acids. CDR3 DNA sequence: TGTGCCATCCAAAAAACGACAGGGGGCTACAATGAGCAGTTCTTC. Encoded protein: CAIQKTTGGYNEQFF.

The chain carries TRBV18 and TRBJ2-2; 8 positions agree with TRBD2. The CDR3 has 16 residues. Germline V gene data show CDR1 as KGHSH and CDR2 as LQKENI. The ends lost 3 bases at V and 0 bases at J; junction bases unmatched: 3. The CDR3 bases are TGTGCCAGCTCACCGTATAGCGGGACGAACACCGGGGAGCTGTTTTTT. Encoded protein: CASSPYSGTNTGELFF.

This clone was recorded a few times. The rearrangement joins TRBV11-2 to TRBJ2-1, with TRBD2 identical over 9 bases. This CDR3 has 15 amino acids. Germline V gene data show CDR1 as SGHAT and CDR2 as FQNNGV. With 5 bases clipped from V and 7 bases from J, the junction kept 9 bases outside the gene matches. CDR3: CASSIRPSGVNEQFF. In DNA form, the CDR3 reads TGTGCCAGCAGCATACGCCCTAGCGGGGTAAATGAGCAGTTCTTC.

V and J are TRBV7-2 and TRBJ1-1; possibly TRBD1 for D (5 bases). Germline assignment: CDR1 SGHTA and CDR2 FQGNSA. V was clipped by 5 bases and J by 5 bases, with 15 bases between them. The CDR3 has 14 amino acids. CDR3 DNA sequence: TGTGCCAGCAGCACGGGACCGGCGGAAACTGAAGCTTTCTTT. Translating it yields CASSTGPAETEAFF.

The rearrangement joins TRBV7-2 to TRBJ2-5; 7 bases agree with TRBD1. The V segment lost 5 bases and the J segment 0 bases; nucleotides outside the gene matches: 6. The CDR3 length is 15 residues. Germline CDR1 reads SGHTA; CDR2 reads FQGNSA. CDR3 bases: TGTGCCAGCAGCCCCGAGACAGGGTACCAAGAGACCCAGTACTTC. Translating it yields CASSPETGYQETQYF.

The gene calls are TRBV11-1 and TRBJ1-2; D is undetermined. The CDR3 has 14 residues. The V and J ends lost 1 base and 4 bases respectively, with 10 bases between them. Germline CDR1 reads SGHAT; CDR2 reads FQDESV (reference sequence). The CDR3 nucleotides read TGTGCCAGCAGCTTAGATGCAGGAACCTATGGCTACACCTTC. Translating gives CASSLDAGTYGYTF.

The rearrangement uses TRBV25-1 and TRBJ1-4; possibly TRBD1 for D (6 bases). The CDR3 covers 14 residues. Germline V gene lookup returns CDR1 MGHDK and CDR2 SYGVNS. Between the trimmed V and J ends, which lost 9 bases and 5 bases, there was a span of 16 bases. The CDR3 sequence: CASQIGGGNEKLFF. As DNA, the CDR3 is TGTGCCAGTCAGATCGGCGGGGGCAATGAAAAACTGTTTTTT.

The rearrangement links TRBV7-9 to TRBJ1-2, with D unresolved. Germline V gives CDR1 SEHNR, CDR2 FQNEAQ (reference sequence). The V end was cut by 2 bases, the J end by 4 bases, with 8 bases between. This CDR3 spans 13 amino acids. Here the CDR3 DNA reads TGTGCCAGCAGCTTACGGGGAACCTATGGCTACACCTTC. It codes for CASSLRGTYGYTF.

This chain connects TRBV2 to TRBJ1-1; 7 bases agree with TRBD1. The CDR3 runs 14 residues. The germline CDR1 and CDR2 sequences are SNHLY and FYNNEI. Unmatched junction bases numbered 7, after V lost 7 bases and J lost 2 bases. The CDR3 here is CASTQGGFNTEAFF. The CDR3 DNA is TGTGCCAGCACCCAGGGGGGGTTCAACACTGAAGCTTTCTTT.

CDR3 sequence: CASRPPGAQGSNEKLFF. CDR3 sequence (DNA): TGTGCCAGCAGACCTCCAGGAGCGCAGGGTAGTAATGAAAAACTGTTTTTT. This chain joins TRBV7-9 and TRBJ1-4; TRBD1 is a possible D gene (5 bases). V was clipped by 6 bases and J by 4 bases, with 21 bases between them. Germline loops: CDR1 SEHNR, CDR2 FQNEAQ (reference sequence). The CDR3 loop spans 17 amino acids.

In its sample, this clone ranks as medium-sized. The chain carries TRBV7-2 and TRBJ1-1, with D hard to call. CDR1 and CDR2 from the germline V gene are SGHTA and FQGNSA. V was trimmed by 1 base and J by 2 bases, leaving 17 bases between them. There are 17 residues in the CDR3. The CDR3 DNA reads as TGTGCCAGCAGCTTAGGGGCGGCGAGGGCGACTAACACTGAAGCTTTCTTT. The encoded protein is CASSLGAARATNTEAFF.

This clone came up a few times. V and J are TRBV4-3 and TRBJ2-7; TRBD2 matches 9 bases. The germline gives CDR1 LGHNA, CDR2 YSLEER. The CDR3 extends over 15 amino acids. J was trimmed by 3 bases and V by 0 bases; bases with no gene match: 3. The CDR3 spells CASSQDASGVYEQYF. DNA for the CDR3: TGCGCCAGCAGCCAAGATGCTAGCGGGGTCTACGAGCAGTACTTC.

The genes are TRBV11-3 and TRBJ2-7; 7 nucleotides align to TRBD2. Germline V lookup: CDR1 SGHNT, CDR2 YENEEA. The CDR3 has 14 residues. V was clipped by 5 bases and J by 7 bases; unmatched bases: 11. The DNA of the CDR3 is TGTGCCAGCAGCGCCGGGAGGCTGGCTCGTGAGCAGTACTTC. It translates to CASSAGRLAREQYF.

The rearrangement joins TRBV10-3 to TRBJ1-2; D remains ambiguous. CDR1 and CDR2 (germline): ENHRY, SYGVKD. The CDR3 has 13 residues. Trimming stripped 6 bases from V and 2 bases from J, with 10 bases between. CDR3 protein: CAISSDGNYGYTF. In nucleotides, the CDR3 is TGTGCCATCAGCTCGGACGGGAACTATGGCTACACCTTC.